A selection of T cell receptor beta chains follows, all from one sample in a study of CD8 T cells in ankylosing spondylitis. TCRdb recomputed calls from the 5' RACE reads with MiXCR, one row per CDR3 protein. The repertoire holds 250,000 or so distinct CDR3 sequences, more than 15% seen once, with around 30% in the top ten. What was sequenced was blood, either unsorted or a sorted T cell fraction (not recorded which). The source is a male donor with ankylosing spondylitis or in good health (not recorded which). The conserved cysteine and the conserved F or W are not part of the CDR3 here. Fields, in order: J gene, V gene, CDR3 protein.

TRBJ2-1	TRBV5-1	ASSEITSGSSYNEQF
TRBJ2-1	TRBV29-1	SVDVGGVEQF
TRBJ2-7	TRBV4-1	ASSDQGYEQY
TRBJ2-7	TRBV29-1	SARVSSGYYEQY
TRBJ2-7	TRBV4-3	ASSQDEGLREQY
TRBJ2-5	TRBV7-8	ASSLVGTGPIRGETQY
TRBJ2-1	TRBV12-3/TRBV12-4	ASRPGLAGGYEQF
TRBJ2-1	TRBV27	ASSLRGVSSYNEQF
TRBJ2-5	TRBV7-9	ASSRYQETQY
TRBJ2-5	TRBV4-3	ASSQVLEETQY
TRBJ1-4	TRBV3-1	ASSNWGRNEKLF
TRBJ1-5	TRBV7-9	ASSPGQPNQPQH
TRBJ1-6	TRBV6-1	ASSDEAGIDNSPLH
TRBJ2-7	TRBV29-1	SILDRGPYEQY
TRBJ2-1	TRBV24-1	ATSDPRGQGRNNEQF
TRBJ1-6	TRBV5-1	ASSLGHTRGSYNSPLH
TRBJ2-5	TRBV12-3/TRBV12-4	ASTLTSTETQY
TRBJ2-7	TRBV5-1	ASSFTYLYEQY
TRBJ2-5	TRBV29-1	SVDRSSGSQETQY
TRBJ2-6	TRBV15	ATVDGQGGLSGANVLT
TRBJ2-2	TRBV29-1	SVECGRTNTGELF
TRBJ2-7	TRBV7-2	ASSSASGGWYEQY
TRBJ2-7	TRBV27	ASSWDRESPYEQY
TRBJ2-7	TRBV15	ATSRATGSSYEQY
TRBJ2-1	TRBV27	ASSDRDRVDEQF
TRBJ2-7	TRBV29-1	SVEVGHMDSYEQY
TRBJ2-7	TRBV7-9	ASSLGASGRSSYEQY
TRBJ2-1	TRBV7-9	ASSSGAGVDEQF
TRBJ2-3	TRBV12-3/TRBV12-4	ASSYATGGRSTDTQY
TRBJ2-7	TRBV12-3/TRBV12-4	ASSPTGTGHEQY
TRBJ2-2	TRBV15	ATSRDPGRRYTGELF